The TCR beta chain described here comes from a study of T-cell memory formation after mild COVID-19. On the study more broadly: The TCR clusters were mostly specific to one donor.

This CDR3 is 15 amino acids long. With 4 bases removed from V and 6 bases from J, the gap between germline ends came to 19 bases. Looked up from germline, CDR1 is MGHRA and CDR2 is YSYEKL. The authors produced TCR alpha and TCR beta cDNA libraries with sample barcodes and UMIs by 5'RACE using constant-segment primers. TCRdb fed the 5' RACE reads into MiXCR, producing one record per CDR3 protein. The sample lists approximately 250,000 distinct CDR3 sequences; around 17% were seen once. J is TRBJ2-7 and V is TRBV4-1; perhaps TRBD1 as D (6 bases). The clonotype was recovered from a man younger than 35 who had mild COVID-19 (a few samples of this study predate the infection). Cell type and time point are not known. Sample: PBMCs or a T cell subset sorted from them (not recorded which). The CDR3 loop reads CASSPQTGSDSEQYF. CDR3 bases: TGCGCCAGCAGCCCACAGACAGGTTCGGATAGCGAGCAGTACTTC.